This TCR beta chain was profiled in a study of T cell repertoires and HLA-DP antigens. The study, taken as a whole, reports: The CD4+ repertoire was not split into naive and memory.

Clones were read by immunoSEQ multiplex PCR, and TCRdb kept only the in-frame ones, dropping some. The repertoire has some 110,000 clones, 90% to 95% of them found once; the top ten carry approximately 0.29%. Per the germline V gene, CDR1 is GTSNPN and CDR2 is SVGIG (reference sequence). The ends lost 0 bases at V and 3 bases at J; junction bases unmatched: 5. This CDR3 is 15 amino acids long. Points on this clone: Antigen specificity is unknown.

What was sequenced was CD4+ T cells from PBMCs. This receptor was identified in a woman aged 18-29 years in good health and CMV-seronegative. The gene calls are TRBV30 and TRBJ2-3, with 8 bases identical to TRBD2. This CDR3 reads CAWSVGSGNTDTQYF. CDR3 nucleotides: TGTGCCTGGAGTGTGGGTAGCGGGAATACAGATACGCAGTATTTT.